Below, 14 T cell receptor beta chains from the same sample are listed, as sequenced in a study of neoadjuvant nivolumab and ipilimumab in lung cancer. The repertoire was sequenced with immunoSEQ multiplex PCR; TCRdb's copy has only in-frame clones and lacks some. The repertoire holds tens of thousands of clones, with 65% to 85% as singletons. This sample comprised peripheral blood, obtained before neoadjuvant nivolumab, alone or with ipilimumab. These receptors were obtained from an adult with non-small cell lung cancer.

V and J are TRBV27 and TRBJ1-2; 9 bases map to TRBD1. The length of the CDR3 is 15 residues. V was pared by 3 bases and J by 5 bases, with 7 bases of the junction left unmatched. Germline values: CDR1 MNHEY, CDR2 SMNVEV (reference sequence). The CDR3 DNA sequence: TGTGCCAGCAGTTTCGGCGCGGGACAGGGTTATGGCTACACCTTC. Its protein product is CASSFGAGQGYGYTF.

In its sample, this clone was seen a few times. In DNA form, the CDR3 reads TGTGCCAGCAGAGGACGTGGGACAGAGCCCTACAATGAGCAGTTCTTC. It codes for CASRGRGTEPYNEQFF. The V gene is TRBV7-8, the J gene TRBJ2-1, with 7 bases aligning to TRBD1. Germline CDR1 reads SGHVS; CDR2 reads FQNEAQ. J was trimmed by 2 bases and V by 6 bases; bases with no gene match: 10. This CDR3 comprises 16 residues.

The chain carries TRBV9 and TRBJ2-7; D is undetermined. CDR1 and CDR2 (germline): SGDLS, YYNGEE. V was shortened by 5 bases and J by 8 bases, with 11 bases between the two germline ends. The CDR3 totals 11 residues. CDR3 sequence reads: CASSSLGKQYF. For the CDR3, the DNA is TGTGCCAGCAGTTCCCTGGGGAAGCAGTACTTC.

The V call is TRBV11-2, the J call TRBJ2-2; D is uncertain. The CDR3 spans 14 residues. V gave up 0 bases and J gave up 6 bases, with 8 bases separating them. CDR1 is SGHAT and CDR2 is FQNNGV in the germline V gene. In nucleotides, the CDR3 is TGTGCCAGCAGCTTAGACACCACCGCCGGGGAGCTGTTTTTT. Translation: CASSLDTTAGELFF.

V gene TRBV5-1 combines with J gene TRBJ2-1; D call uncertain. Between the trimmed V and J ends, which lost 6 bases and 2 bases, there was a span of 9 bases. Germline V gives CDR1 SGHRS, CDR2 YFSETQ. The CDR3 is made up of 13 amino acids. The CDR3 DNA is TGCGCCAGCACCAACCCGACCTACAATGAGCAGTTCTTC. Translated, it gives CASTNPTYNEQFF.

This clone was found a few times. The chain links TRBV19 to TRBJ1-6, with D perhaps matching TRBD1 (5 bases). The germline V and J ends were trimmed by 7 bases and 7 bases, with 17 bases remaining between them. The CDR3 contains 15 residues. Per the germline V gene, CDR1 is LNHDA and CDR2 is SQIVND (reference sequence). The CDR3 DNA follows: TGTGCCAGTAAGGACGGGGGATCAAGGAATTCACCCCTCCACTTT. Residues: CASKDGGSRNSPLHF.

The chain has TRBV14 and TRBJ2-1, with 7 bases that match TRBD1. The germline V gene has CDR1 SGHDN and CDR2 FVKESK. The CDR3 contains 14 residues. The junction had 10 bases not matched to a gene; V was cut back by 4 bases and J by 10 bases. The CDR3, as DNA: TGTGCCAGCAGCCCACCATCGGGACAGCTCGAGCAGTTCTTC. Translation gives CASSPPSGQLEQFF.

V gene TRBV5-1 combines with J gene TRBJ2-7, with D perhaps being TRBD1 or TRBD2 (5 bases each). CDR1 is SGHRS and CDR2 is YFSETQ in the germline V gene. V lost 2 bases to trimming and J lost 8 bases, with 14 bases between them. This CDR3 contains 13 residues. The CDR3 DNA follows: TGCGCCAGCAGCTTAGGGGACCGGGAAAAGCAGTACTTC. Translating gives CASSLGDREKQYF.

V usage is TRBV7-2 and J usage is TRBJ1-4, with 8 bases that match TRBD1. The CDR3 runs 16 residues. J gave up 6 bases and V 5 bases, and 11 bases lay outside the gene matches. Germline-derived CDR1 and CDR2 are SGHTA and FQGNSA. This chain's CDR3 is CASSRRGGQGDEKLFF. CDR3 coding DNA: TGTGCCAGCAGCCGCAGAGGAGGACAGGGAGATGAAAAACTGTTTTTT.

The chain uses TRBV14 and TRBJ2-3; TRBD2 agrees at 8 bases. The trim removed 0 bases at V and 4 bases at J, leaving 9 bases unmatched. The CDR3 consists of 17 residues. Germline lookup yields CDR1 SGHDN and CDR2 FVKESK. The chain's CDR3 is CASSQEARRGVADTQYF. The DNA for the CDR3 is TGTGCCAGCAGCCAAGAAGCTCGGCGGGGGGTCGCAGATACGCAGTATTTT.

For the CDR3, the DNA is TGTGCCAGCAGTTTCACAGGGAGACCTCTATCACCCCTCCACTTT. Translating it yields CASSFTGRPLSPLHF. The rearrangement uses TRBV27 and TRBJ1-6, with a tentative D call TRBD1 (6 bases). CDR3 length: 15 residues. CDR1 and CDR2 (germline): MNHEY, SMNVEV (reference sequence). V was clipped by 3 bases and J by 10 bases, with 16 bases between them.

The CDR3 coding sequence is TGTGCCAGCAGCATCACGGGGACTTCCTACAATGAGCAGTTCTTC. Protein sequence: CASSITGTSYNEQFF. The chain links TRBV7-2 to TRBJ2-1, with D possibly TRBD2 on 6 matching bases. This CDR3 comprises 15 residues. The germline V gene has CDR1 SGHTA and CDR2 FQGNSA. The V and J ends lost 5 bases and 1 base respectively, with 12 bases between them.

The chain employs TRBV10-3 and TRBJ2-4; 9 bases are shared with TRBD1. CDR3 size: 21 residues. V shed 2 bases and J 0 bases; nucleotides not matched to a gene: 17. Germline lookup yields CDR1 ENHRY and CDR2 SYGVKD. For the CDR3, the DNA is TGTGCCATCAGTGAGACAAGGACAGGGGAAGGAGGTGATCTAGCCAAAAACATTCAGTACTTC. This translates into CAISETRTGEGGDLAKNIQYF.

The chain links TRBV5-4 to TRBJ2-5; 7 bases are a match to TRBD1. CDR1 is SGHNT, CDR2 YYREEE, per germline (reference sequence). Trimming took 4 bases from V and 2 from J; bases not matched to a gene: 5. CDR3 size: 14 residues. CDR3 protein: CASSTGTAQETQYF. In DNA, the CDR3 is TGTGCCAGCAGCACTGGGACAGCGCAAGAGACCCAGTACTTC.